The sequence of this TCR beta chain was determined in a study of T cell responses to AZD1222 COVID-19 vaccine. Trimming stripped 3 bases from V and 5 bases from J, with 5 bases between. This CDR3 spans 10 amino acids. Germline lookup yields CDR1 GTSNPN and CDR2 SVGIG (reference sequence). Profiled with immunoSEQ multiplex PCR; TCRdb holds only in-frame clones, not every one. Among 200,000 or so clones listed, 90% to 95% were seen once. This receptor was obtained from an adult in good health. The chain uses TRBV30 and TRBJ2-7, with D maybe TRBD1 (5 bases). This sample comprised peripheral blood, obtained on day 0 of MenACWY control vaccination. As DNA, the CDR3 is TGTGCCTGGAGGGGGCACGAGCAGTACTTC. Translating it yields CAWRGHEQYF. Together with reference TRBV30 and TRBJ2-7, the CDR3 gives the full variable domain: SQTIHQWPATLVQPVGSPLSLECTVEGTSNPNLYWYRQAAGRGLQLLFYSVGIGQISSEVPQNLSASRPQDRQFILSSKKLLLSDSGFYLCAWRGHEQYFGPGTRLTVT.